This entry lists 25 T cell receptor beta chains sequenced from one sample in a study of T cell responses to AZD1222 COVID-19 vaccine. The repertoire was sequenced with immunoSEQ multiplex PCR; TCRdb's copy has only in-frame clones and lacks some. The profile covers around 180,000 clones, with approximately 94% appearing a single time and about 9.3% taken by the ten largest. The sequenced sample was peripheral blood, obtained on day 0 of AZD1222 vaccination. The receptors shown here come from an adult in good health.

This sequence joins TRBV12-3 or TRBV12-4 and TRBJ2-1, with 12 bases aligning to TRBD2. V lost 7 bases to trimming and J lost 8 bases; unmatched junction nucleotides: 3. The CDR3 length is 13 residues. In DNA form, the CDR3 reads TGTGCCAGCACCCTAGCGGGAGGGGATGAGCAGTTCTTC. Protein sequence: CASTLAGGDEQFF.

The V and J genes are TRBV9 and TRBJ2-3; 7 bases fit TRBD2. The length of the CDR3 is 15 residues. The germline V gene encodes CDR1 SGDLS and CDR2 YYNGEE. J lost 0 bases, V lost 0 bases, and 1 base had no gene match. The CDR3 DNA follows: TGTGCCAGCAGCGTAGCTAGCGGAAGCACAGATACGCAGTATTTT. It encodes CASSVASGSTDTQYF.

V gene TRBV10-2 combines with J gene TRBJ1-5; D not certain. The CDR3 covers 13 residues. Trimming stripped 4 bases from V and 5 bases from J, with 9 bases between. From germline, CDR1 is WSHSY and CDR2 SAAADI. The CDR3 loop reads CASSGGGDQPQHF. The DNA of the CDR3 is TGCGCCAGCAGTGGCGGAGGCGATCAGCCCCAGCATTTT.

The CDR3 bases are TGTGCCACCAGTGATTTTGGTGTCACCAACACCGGGGAGCTGTTTTTT. This encodes CATSDFGVTNTGELFF. The rearrangement joins TRBV24-1 to TRBJ2-2; D is unresolved. Trimming pared 1 base from V and 2 bases from J, leaving 10 bases between. The germline V gene encodes CDR1 KGHDR and CDR2 SFDVKD. This CDR3 has 16 residues.

The CDR3 is CASSAFRTDTQYF. The DNA of the CDR3 is TGTGCCAGCAGCGCCTTCCGCACAGATACGCAGTATTTT. The chain couples TRBV7-3 to TRBJ2-3, with no clear D. The V gene lost 5 bases and the J gene lost 1 base, with 7 bases spanning the gap. The CDR3 loop spans 13 amino acids. CDR1 and CDR2 (germline): SGHTA, FQGTGA.

The gene calls are TRBV19 and TRBJ2-7; D might be TRBD2 (6 bases). This CDR3 contains 14 residues. The germline V gene encodes CDR1 LNHDA and CDR2 SQIVND (reference sequence). V lost 4 bases and J 3 bases, leaving 13 bases between the germline ends. The CDR3 bases are TGTGCCAGTAGTACCGGGCGGGGAGGCTACGAGCAGTACTTC. This encodes CASSTGRGGYEQYF.

The V call is TRBV28, the J call TRBJ2-2; 8 bases align to TRBD2. Trimming removed 5 bases from V and 0 bases from J; junction bases left unmatched: 5. The germline V gene encodes CDR1 MDHEN and CDR2 SYDVKM. The CDR3 is 16 residues long. As DNA, the CDR3 is TGTGCCAGCAGTAAACTTAGCGGGGCGAACACCGGGGAGCTGTTTTTT. This translates into CASSKLSGANTGELFF.

A note on this clone: Distinct nucleotide sequences in the sample also encode this CDR3. This chain uses TRBV6-2 or TRBV6-3 with TRBJ2-5; D is ambiguous. The CDR3 is 11 residues long. Germline V gives CDR1 MNHEY, CDR2 SVGEGT. V was cut by 2 bases and J by 5 bases, with 3 bases left in between. Here the CDR3 reads CASSYGETQYF. The CDR3 bases are TGTGCCAGCAGTTACGGGGAGACCCAGTACTTC.

The genes are TRBV7-9 and TRBJ2-1, with 9 positions matching TRBD2. The germline gives CDR1 SEHNR, CDR2 FQNEAQ (reference sequence). V was pared by 8 bases and J by 13 bases, with 21 bases of the junction left unmatched. CDR3 length equals 16 residues. The DNA for the CDR3 is TGTGCCAGCGGTATCGTCCGGGTAGCGGGAGTAGAACGCCAGTTCTTC. Residues: CASGIVRVAGVERQFF.

The V and J genes are TRBV29-1 and TRBJ2-5, with D possibly being TRBD2 (5 bases). With 4 bases removed from V and 2 bases from J, the gap between germline ends came to 14 bases. This CDR3 contains 14 residues. Germline CDR1 is SQVTM and CDR2 is ANQGSEA. CDR3 nucleotides: TGCAGCGTTGTTGGACGGGAAGGTCAAGAGACCCAGTACTTC. It codes for CSVVGREGQETQYF. The complete variable domain, with remaining parts taken from reference TRBV29-1 and TRBJ2-5, reads SAVISQKPSRDICQRGTSLTIQCQVDSQVTMMFWYRQQPGQSLTLIATANQGSEATYESGFVIDKFPISRPNLTFSTLTVSNMSPEDSSIYLCSVVGREGQETQYFGPGTRLLVL.

This chain joins TRBV5-1 and TRBJ2-2, with 9 bases fitting TRBD2. Germline-derived CDR1 and CDR2 are SGHRS and YFSETQ. The V segment lost 5 bases and the J segment 0 bases; nucleotides outside the gene matches: 2. This CDR3 comprises 15 residues. As DNA, the CDR3 is TGCGCCAGCAGAGGCGGGAGGGCGAACACCGGGGAGCTGTTTTTT. This gives the protein CASRGGRANTGELFF.

The chain carries TRBV9 and TRBJ2-7; 8 nucleotides align to TRBD1. The CDR3 sequence is 14 residues long. Germline V gene sequence: CDR1 SGDLS, CDR2 YYNGEE. Trimming at V came to 4 bases and at J to 3 bases, leaving 6 bases not matched to a gene. The CDR3 DNA follows: TGTGCCAGCAGCATGGGACAGGTAGGCTACGAGCAGTACTTC. As protein: CASSMGQVGYEQYF.

The J gene is TRBJ1-1, the V gene TRBV30, with a possible D match to TRBD1 (5 bases). The CDR3 sequence is 12 residues long. Trimming shortened V by 2 bases and J by 4 bases, and 8 bases separated the two germline ends. Per the germline V gene, CDR1 is GTSNPN and CDR2 is SVGIG (reference sequence). The CDR3 region is CAWSPGPTEAFF. CDR3 coding DNA: TGTGCCTGGAGTCCGGGGCCCACTGAAGCTTTCTTT.

The gene calls are TRBV5-6 and TRBJ1-5, with a weak D call TRBD1 (6 bases). The germline CDR1 and CDR2 sequences are SGHDT and YYEEEE. Trimming removed 1 base from V and 7 bases from J, with 9 bases in between. The CDR3 length is 13 residues. The CDR3, as DNA: TGTGCCAGCAGCTTGACCAGGGGCCAGCCCCAGCATTTT. It specifies CASSLTRGQPQHF.

The chain recombines TRBV2 with TRBJ1-6; perhaps TRBD1 as D (5 bases). The CDR3 is 13 amino acids. Germline lookup yields CDR1 SNHLY and CDR2 FYNNEI. V lost 6 bases and J lost 10, with 13 bases in between. This chain's CDR3 is CASSPDRYSPLHF. CDR3 nucleotides: TGTGCCAGCAGCCCCGACAGATACTCACCCCTCCACTTT.

The rearrangement uses TRBV7-3 and TRBJ2-3; TRBD1 might be the D (6 bases). Germline CDR1 SGHTA, CDR2 FQGTGA. V shed 5 bases and J shed 5 bases, with 20 bases lying between them. The length of the CDR3 is 16 residues. Here the CDR3 DNA reads TGTGCCAGCAGCCCCGACAGGCCAAATAGGGGAGATACGCAGTATTTT. It specifies CASSPDRPNRGDTQYF. Together with reference TRBV7-3 and TRBJ2-3, the CDR3 gives the full variable domain: GAGVSQTPSNKVTEKGKYVELRCDPISGHTALYWYRQSLGQGPEFLIYFQGTGAADDSGLPNDRFFAVRPEGSVSTLKIQRTERGDSAVYLCASSPDRPNRGDTQYFGPGTRLTVL.

A single count supports this clone. The chain couples TRBV6-5 to TRBJ1-2; 7 bases are a match to TRBD1. CDR3 length: 15 amino acids. CDR1 and CDR2 (germline): MNHEY, SVGAGI. The V and J ends lost 4 bases and 2 bases, in that order; junction bases with no gene match: 7. CDR3 sequence: CASSSPGQPNYGYTF. The CDR3 DNA reads TGTGCCAGCAGTTCCCCGGGACAGCCCAACTATGGCTACACCTTC.

This chain joins TRBV29-1 and TRBJ1-2; D uncertain. This CDR3 has 13 residues. Per germline, CDR1 SQVTM and CDR2 ANQGSEA. V was clipped by 3 bases and J by 7 bases, with 15 bases between them. CDR3 region: CSVEKLPSPGYTF. The CDR3, as DNA: TGCAGCGTTGAGAAGCTCCCTTCTCCTGGCTACACCTTC.

This chain links TRBV28 with TRBJ2-7; no firm D call. There are 14 residues in the CDR3. Trimming removed 7 bases from V and 3 bases from J, with 16 bases in between. CDR1 MDHEN and CDR2 SYDVKM come from the germline V gene. CDR3 protein: CASTPNLSLYEQYF. In DNA, the CDR3 is TGTGCCAGCACCCCCAATTTGAGTCTCTACGAGCAGTACTTC.

This clone was found a few times. V is TRBV19 and J is TRBJ2-7; 8 positions match TRBD2. CDR3 length equals 15 residues. The V gene's germline CDR1 is LNHDA and CDR2 SQIVND (reference sequence). Unmatched junction bases numbered 4, after V lost 1 base and J lost 2 bases. The CDR3 is CASSIATSETYEQYF. The DNA of the CDR3 is TGTGCCAGTAGTATAGCGACTAGCGAAACCTACGAGCAGTACTTC.

The chain joins TRBV7-2 to TRBJ1-5; D might be TRBD1 (6 bases). V was clipped by 5 bases and J by 4 bases, with 12 bases between them. The length of the CDR3 is 14 residues. Germline CDR1 SGHTA, CDR2 FQGNSA. The CDR3 region is CASSPLDRNQPQHF. CDR3 sequence (DNA): TGTGCCAGCAGCCCACTCGACAGGAATCAGCCCCAGCATTTT. Using reference TRBV7-2 and TRBJ1-5 for the parts outside the CDR3, the full variable domain is GAGVSQSPSNKVTEKGKDVELRCDPISGHTALYWYRQSLGQGLEFLIYFQGNSAPDKSGLPSDRFSAERTGGSVSTLTIQRTQQEDSAVYLCASSPLDRNQPQHFGDGTRLSIL.

The chain has TRBV11-2 and TRBJ1-1, with D perhaps matching TRBD1 (5 bases). Germline V gene lookup returns CDR1 SGHAT and CDR2 FQNNGV. The CDR3 is 16 residues long. Trimming stripped 5 bases from V and 1 base from J, with 17 bases between. CDR3 protein: CASSHSNRQGNTEAFF. In DNA, the CDR3 is TGTGCCAGCAGCCACAGCAATCGGCAGGGGAACACTGAAGCTTTCTTT.

The gene calls are TRBV10-1 and TRBJ2-7, with D perhaps matching TRBD2 (6 bases). Trimming removed 6 bases from V and 4 bases from J, with 10 bases in between. The CDR3 has 12 amino acids. CDR1 and CDR2 from the germline V gene are WNHNN and SYGVQD (reference sequence). This chain's CDR3 is CASSGTSYEQYF. The CDR3 region has the DNA TGCGCCAGCAGCGGGACTTCTTACGAGCAGTACTTC.

The genes are TRBV5-6 and TRBJ1-4; 8 nucleotides line up with TRBD1. The CDR3 consists of 13 residues. With 5 bases clipped from V and 5 bases from J, the junction kept 2 bases outside the gene matches. The germline V gene encodes CDR1 SGHDT and CDR2 YYEEEE. The CDR3 is CASRNRGNEKLFF. Written as DNA, the CDR3 is TGTGCCAGCAGAAACAGGGGGAATGAAAAACTGTTTTTT.

J is TRBJ2-7 and V is TRBV9; TRBD1 might be the D (6 bases). The germline V and J ends were trimmed by 0 bases and 3 bases, with 13 bases remaining between them. CDR3 length: 15 residues. Per germline, CDR1 SGDLS and CDR2 YYNGEE. For the CDR3, the DNA is TGTGCCAGCAGCGTAGCTTGGCAGGGGAACTACGAGCAGTACTTC. Translated, it gives CASSVAWQGNYEQYF.